One T cell receptor (beta chain) is described in this entry. Antigen: not known. This record comes from a study of T cells in localized non-small cell lung cancer. The study, taken as a whole, reports: Adjacent lung was found to contain a median roughly 60 of the top 100 tumor clones. Patients showing higher blood T cell density tended to see longer overall survival.

Between the trimmed V and J ends, which lost 4 bases and 0 bases, there was a span of 10 bases. CDR1 MRHNA and CDR2 SNTAGT come from the germline V gene. The CDR3 spans 15 residues. Sequencing used immunoSEQ multiplex PCR; TCRdb keeps in-frame clones, though not all of them. The data hold about 3,400 clones, with approximately 28% observed a single time. The sequence was collected from a female donor of 60 years or more with stage I lung adenocarcinoma. The source was lung tumor tissue, collected before any cancer treatment. The rearrangement links TRBV6-4 to TRBJ1-3; D not certain. CDR3 residues: CASSVGYDSGNTIYF. CDR3 nucleotides: TGTGCCAGCAGTGTAGGGTACGACTCTGGAAACACCATATATTTT.